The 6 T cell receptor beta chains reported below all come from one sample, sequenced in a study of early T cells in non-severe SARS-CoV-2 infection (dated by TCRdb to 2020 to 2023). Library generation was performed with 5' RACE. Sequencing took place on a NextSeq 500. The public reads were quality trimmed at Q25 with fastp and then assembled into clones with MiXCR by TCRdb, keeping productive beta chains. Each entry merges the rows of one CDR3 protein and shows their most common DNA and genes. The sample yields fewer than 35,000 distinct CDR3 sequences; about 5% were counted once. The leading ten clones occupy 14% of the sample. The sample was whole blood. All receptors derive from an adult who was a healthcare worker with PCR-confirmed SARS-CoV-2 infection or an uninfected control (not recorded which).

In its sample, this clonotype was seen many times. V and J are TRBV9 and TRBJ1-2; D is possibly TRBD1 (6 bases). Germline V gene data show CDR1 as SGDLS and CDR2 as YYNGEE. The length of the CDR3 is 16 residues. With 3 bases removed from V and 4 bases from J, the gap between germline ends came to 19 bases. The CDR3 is CASSAYNRDERYGYTF. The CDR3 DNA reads TGTGCCAGCAGCGCCTATAACAGGGATGAACGCTATGGCTACACCTTC.

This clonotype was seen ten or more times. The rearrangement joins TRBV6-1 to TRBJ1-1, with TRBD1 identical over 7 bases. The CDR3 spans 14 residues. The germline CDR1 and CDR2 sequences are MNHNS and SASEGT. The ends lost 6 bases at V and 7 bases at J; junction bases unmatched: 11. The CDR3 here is CASSELGGGGEAFF. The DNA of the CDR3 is TGTGCCAGCAGCGAGCTAGGGGGCGGCGGTGAAGCTTTCTTT.

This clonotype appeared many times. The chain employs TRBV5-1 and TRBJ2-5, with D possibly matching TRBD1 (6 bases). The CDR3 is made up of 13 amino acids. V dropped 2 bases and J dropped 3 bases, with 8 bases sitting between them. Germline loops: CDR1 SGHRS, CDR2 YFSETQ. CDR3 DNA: TGCGCCAGCAGCTTCTCAGGGGAAGAGACCCAGTACTTC. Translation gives CASSFSGEETQYF.

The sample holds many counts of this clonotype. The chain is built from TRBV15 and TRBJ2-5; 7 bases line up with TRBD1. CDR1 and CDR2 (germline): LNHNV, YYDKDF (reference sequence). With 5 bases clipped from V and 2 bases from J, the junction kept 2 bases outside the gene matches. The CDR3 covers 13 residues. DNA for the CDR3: TGTGCCACCAGCGGGACAGAACAAGAGACCCAGTACTTC. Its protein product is CATSGTEQETQYF.

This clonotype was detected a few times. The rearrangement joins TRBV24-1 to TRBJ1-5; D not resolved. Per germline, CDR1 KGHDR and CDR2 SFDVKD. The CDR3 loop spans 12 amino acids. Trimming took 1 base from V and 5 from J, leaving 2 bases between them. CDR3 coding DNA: TGTGCCACCAGTGATTTCTATCAGCCCCAGCATTTT. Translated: CATSDFYQPQHF.

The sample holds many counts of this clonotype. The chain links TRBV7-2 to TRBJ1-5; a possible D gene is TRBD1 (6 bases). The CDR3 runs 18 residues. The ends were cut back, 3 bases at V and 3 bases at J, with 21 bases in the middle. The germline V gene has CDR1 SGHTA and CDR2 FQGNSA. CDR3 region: CASSFSVRGAHINQPQHF. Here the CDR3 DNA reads TGTGCCAGCAGCTTTTCTGTCCGGGGGGCCCATATCAATCAGCCCCAGCATTTT.